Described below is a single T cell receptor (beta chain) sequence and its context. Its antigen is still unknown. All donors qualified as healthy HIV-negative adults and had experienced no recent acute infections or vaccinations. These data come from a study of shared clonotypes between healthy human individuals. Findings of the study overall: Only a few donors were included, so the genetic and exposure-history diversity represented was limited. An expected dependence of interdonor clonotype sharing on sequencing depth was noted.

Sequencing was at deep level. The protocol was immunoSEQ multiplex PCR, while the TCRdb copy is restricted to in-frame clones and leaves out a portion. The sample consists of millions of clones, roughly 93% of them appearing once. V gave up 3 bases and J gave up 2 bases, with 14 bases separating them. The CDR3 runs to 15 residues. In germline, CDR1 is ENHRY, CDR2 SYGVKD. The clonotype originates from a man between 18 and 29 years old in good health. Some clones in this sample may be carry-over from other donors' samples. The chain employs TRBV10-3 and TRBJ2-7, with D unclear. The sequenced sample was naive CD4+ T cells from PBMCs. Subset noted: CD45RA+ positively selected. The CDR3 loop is CAISDVVLAPYEQYF. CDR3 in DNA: TGTGCCATCAGTGACGTTGTCTTAGCCCCCTACGAGCAGTACTTC.